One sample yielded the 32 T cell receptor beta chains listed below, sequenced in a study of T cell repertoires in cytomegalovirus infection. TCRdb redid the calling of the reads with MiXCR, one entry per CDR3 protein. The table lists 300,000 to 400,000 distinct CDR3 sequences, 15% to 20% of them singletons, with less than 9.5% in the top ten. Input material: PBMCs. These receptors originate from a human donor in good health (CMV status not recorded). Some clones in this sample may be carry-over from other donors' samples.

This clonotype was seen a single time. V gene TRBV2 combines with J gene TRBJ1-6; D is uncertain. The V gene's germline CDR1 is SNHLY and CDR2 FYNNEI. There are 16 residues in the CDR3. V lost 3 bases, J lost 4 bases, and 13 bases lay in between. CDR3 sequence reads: CASSDQQTTYNSPLHF. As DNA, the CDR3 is TGTGCCAGCAGTGATCAACAAACGACTTATAATTCACCCCTCCACTTT.

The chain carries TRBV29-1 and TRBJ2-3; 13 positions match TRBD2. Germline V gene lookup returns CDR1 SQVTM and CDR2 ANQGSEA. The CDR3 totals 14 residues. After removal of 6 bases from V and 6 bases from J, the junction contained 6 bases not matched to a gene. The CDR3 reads CSVGLAGVLDTQYF. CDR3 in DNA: TGCAGCGTAGGACTAGCGGGGGTGTTGGATACGCAGTATTTT.

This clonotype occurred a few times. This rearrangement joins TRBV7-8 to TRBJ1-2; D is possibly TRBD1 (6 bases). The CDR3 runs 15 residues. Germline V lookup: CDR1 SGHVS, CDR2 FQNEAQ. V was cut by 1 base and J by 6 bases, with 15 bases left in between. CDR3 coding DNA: TGTGCCAGCAGCTTAGTAGGCAGGGGAGTAGATGGCTACACCTTC. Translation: CASSLVGRGVDGYTF.

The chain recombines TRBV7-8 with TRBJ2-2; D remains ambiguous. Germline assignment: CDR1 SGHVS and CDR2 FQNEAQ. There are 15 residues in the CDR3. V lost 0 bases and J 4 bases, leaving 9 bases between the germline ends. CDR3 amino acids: CASSLALSGTGELFF. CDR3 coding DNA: TGTGCCAGCAGCTTAGCTCTTTCCGGCACCGGGGAGCTGTTTTTT.

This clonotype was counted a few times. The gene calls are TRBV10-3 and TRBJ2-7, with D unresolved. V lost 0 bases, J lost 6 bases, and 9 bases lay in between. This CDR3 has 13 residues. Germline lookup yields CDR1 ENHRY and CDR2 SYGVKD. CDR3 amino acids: CAISESLGSEQYF. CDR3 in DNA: TGTGCCATCAGTGAGTCGTTGGGCAGCGAGCAGTACTTC.

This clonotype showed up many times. The CDR3 coding sequence is TGTGCCAGCAGACCGAGGACTAGCAGAGAGACCCAGTACTTC. Translation: CASRPRTSRETQYF. V usage is TRBV12-3 or TRBV12-4 and J usage is TRBJ2-5, with TRBD2 matching over 8 bases. The junction had 7 bases not matched to a gene; V was cut back by 6 bases and J by 4 bases. The CDR3 has 14 amino acids.

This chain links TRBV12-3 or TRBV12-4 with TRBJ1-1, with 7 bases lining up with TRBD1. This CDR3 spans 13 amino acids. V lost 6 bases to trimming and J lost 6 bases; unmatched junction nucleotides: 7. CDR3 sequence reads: CASSLGRGAEAFF. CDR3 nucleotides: TGTGCCAGCAGCCTGGGCAGGGGGGCTGAAGCTTTCTTT.

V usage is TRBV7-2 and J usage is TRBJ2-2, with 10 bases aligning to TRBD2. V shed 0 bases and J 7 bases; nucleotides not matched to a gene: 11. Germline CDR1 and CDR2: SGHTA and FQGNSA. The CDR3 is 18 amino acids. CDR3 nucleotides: TGTGCCAGCAGCTTAGCTTTCCCTAGCGGGAGTTATGGCGGGGAGCTGTTTTTT. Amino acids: CASSLAFPSGSYGGELFF.

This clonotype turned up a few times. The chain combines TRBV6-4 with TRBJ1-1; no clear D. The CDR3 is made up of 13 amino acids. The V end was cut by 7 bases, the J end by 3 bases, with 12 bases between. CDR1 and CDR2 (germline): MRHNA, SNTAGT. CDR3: CASKIRMDTEAFF. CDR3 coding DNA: TGTGCCAGCAAGATACGGATGGACACTGAAGCTTTCTTT.

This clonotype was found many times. The chain's CDR3 is CASNYGIRTEAFF. The CDR3 region has the DNA TGTGCCAGCAACTACGGGATACGCACTGAAGCTTTCTTT. The V call is TRBV7-2, the J call TRBJ1-1; the D is unclear. V was pared by 7 bases and J by 4 bases, with 13 bases between. Germline lookup yields CDR1 SGHTA and CDR2 FQGNSA. The CDR3 covers 13 residues.

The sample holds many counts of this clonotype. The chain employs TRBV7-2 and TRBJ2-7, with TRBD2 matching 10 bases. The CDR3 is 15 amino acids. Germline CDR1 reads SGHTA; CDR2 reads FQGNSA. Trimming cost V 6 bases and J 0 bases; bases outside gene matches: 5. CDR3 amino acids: CASSYRTSGSYEQYF. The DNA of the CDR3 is TGTGCCAGCAGTTATCGGACTAGCGGCTCCTACGAGCAGTACTTC.

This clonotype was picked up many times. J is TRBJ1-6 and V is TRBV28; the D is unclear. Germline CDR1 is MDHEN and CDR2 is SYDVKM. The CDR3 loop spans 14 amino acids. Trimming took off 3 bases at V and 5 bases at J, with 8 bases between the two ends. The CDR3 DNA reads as TGTGCCAGCAGTTTGGCCCAAAATAATTCACCCCTCCACTTT. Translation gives CASSLAQNNSPLHF.

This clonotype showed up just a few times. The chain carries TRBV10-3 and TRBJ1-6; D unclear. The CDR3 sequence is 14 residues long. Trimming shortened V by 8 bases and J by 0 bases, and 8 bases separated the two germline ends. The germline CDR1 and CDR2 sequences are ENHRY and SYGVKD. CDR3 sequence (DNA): TGTGCCATCTCTGGGAGCTCCTATAATTCACCCCTCCACTTT. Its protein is CAISGSSYNSPLHF.

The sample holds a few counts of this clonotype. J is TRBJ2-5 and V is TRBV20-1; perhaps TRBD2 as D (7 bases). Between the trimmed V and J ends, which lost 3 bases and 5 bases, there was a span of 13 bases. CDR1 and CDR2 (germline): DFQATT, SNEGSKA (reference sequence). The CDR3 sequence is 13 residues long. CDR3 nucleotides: TGCAGTGCTAGTGGGGGGGGCGCGGAGACCCAGTACTTC. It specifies CSASGGGAETQYF.

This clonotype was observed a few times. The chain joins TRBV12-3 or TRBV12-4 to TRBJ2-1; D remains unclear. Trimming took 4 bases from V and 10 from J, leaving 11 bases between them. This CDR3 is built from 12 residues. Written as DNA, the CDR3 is TGTGCCAGCAGTTCGTGGGTAAGGGAGCAGTTCTTC. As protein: CASSSWVREQFF.

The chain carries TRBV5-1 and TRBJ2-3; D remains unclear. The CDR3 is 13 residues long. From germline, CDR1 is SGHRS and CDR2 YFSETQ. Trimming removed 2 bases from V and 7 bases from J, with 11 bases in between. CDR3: CASSFSSVHTQYF. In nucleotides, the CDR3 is TGCGCCAGCAGCTTTTCCTCGGTCCATACGCAGTATTTT.

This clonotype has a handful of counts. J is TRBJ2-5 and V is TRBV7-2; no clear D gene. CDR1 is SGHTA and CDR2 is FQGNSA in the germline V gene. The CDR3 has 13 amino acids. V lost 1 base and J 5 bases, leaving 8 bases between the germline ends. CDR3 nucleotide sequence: TGTGCCAGCAGCTTAGAGGATGGGGAGACCCAGTACTTC. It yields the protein CASSLEDGETQYF. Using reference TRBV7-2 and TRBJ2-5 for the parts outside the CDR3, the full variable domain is GAGVSQSPSNKVTEKGKDVELRCDPISGHTALYWYRQSLGQGLEFLIYFQGNSAPDKSGLPSDRFSAERTGGSVSTLTIQRTQQEDSAVYLCASSLEDGETQYFGPGTRLLVL.

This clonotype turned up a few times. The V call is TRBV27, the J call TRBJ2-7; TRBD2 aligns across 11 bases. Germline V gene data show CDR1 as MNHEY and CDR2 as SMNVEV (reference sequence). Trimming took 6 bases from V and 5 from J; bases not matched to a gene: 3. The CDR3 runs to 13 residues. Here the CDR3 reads CASSLTSGNEQYF. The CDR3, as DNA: TGTGCCAGCAGCTTGACTAGCGGGAACGAGCAGTACTTC.

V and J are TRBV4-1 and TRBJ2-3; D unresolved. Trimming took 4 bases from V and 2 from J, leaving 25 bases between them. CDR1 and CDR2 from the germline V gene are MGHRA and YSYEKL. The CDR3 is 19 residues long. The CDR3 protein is CASSPGTGKKSIDTDTQYF. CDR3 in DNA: TGCGCCAGCAGCCCCGGTACTGGAAAGAAATCGATTGACACAGATACGCAGTATTTT.

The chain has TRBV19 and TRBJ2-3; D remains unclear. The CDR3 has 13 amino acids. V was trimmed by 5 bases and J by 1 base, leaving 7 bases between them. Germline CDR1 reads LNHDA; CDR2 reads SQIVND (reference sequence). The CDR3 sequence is CASSPTRTDTQYF. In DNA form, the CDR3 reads TGTGCCAGTAGTCCCACCCGCACAGATACGCAGTATTTT.

The CDR3 coding sequence is TGCAGTGCTAGATCCTACAGGATGAACTACGAGCAGTACTTC. It is translated as CSARSYRMNYEQYF. The rearrangement joins TRBV20-1 to TRBJ2-7; D might be TRBD1 (5 bases). Germline V gene data show CDR1 as DFQATT and CDR2 as SNEGSKA (reference sequence). The CDR3 has 14 residues. The V end was cut by 2 bases, the J end by 3 bases, with 14 bases between.

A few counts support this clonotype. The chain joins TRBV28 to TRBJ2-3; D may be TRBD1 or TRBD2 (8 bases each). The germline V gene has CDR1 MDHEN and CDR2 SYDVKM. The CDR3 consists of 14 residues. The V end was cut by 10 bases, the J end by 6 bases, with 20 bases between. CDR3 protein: CATRGGQAGDTQYF. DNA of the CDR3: TGTGCCACCCGGGGGGGACAGGCAGGGGATACGCAGTATTTT.

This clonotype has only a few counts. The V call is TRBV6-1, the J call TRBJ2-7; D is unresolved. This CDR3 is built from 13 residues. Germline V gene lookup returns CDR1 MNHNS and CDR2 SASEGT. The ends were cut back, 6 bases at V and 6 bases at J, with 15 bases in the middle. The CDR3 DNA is TGTGCCAGCAGCGGCCCCGGATTTCGCGAGCAGTACTTC. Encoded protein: CASSGPGFREQYF.

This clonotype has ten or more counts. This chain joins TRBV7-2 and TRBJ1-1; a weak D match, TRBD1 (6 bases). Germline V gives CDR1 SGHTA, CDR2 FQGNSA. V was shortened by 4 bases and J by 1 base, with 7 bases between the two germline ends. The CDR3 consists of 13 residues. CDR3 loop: CASSSDRNTEAFF. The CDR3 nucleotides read TGTGCCAGCAGCTCGGACAGGAACACTGAAGCTTTCTTT.

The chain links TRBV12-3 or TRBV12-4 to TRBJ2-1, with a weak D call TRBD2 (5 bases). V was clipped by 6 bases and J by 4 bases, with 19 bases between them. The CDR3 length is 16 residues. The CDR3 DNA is TGTGCCAGCAGACGAGCCGGGCCTAGCACTTACAATGAGCAGTTCTTC. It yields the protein CASRRAGPSTYNEQFF.

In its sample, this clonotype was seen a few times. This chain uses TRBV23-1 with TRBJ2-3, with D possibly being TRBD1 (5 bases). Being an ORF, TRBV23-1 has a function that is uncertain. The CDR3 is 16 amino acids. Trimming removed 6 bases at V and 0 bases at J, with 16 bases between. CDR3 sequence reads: CASSPPTETSTDTQYF. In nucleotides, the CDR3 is TGCGCCAGCAGCCCACCGACAGAGACTAGCACAGATACGCAGTATTTT.

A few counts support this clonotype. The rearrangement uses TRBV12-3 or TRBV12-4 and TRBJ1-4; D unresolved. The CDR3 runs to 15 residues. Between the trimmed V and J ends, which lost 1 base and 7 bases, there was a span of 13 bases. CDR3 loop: CASSLDPSRSEKLFF. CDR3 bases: TGTGCCAGCAGTTTAGACCCTTCTCGGAGTGAAAAACTGTTTTTT.

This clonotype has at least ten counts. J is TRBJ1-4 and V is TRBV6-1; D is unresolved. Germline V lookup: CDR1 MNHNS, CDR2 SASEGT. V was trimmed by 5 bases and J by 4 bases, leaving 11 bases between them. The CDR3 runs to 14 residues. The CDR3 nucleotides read TGTGCCAGCAGTCGACCGGGTATTAATGAAAAACTGTTTTTT. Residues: CASSRPGINEKLFF.

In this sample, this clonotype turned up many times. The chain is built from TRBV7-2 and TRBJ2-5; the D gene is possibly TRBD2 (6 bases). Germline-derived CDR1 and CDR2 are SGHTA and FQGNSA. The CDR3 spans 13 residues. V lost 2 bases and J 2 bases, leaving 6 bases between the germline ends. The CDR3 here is CASSLREQETQYF. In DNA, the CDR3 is TGTGCCAGCAGCTTACGGGAGCAAGAGACCCAGTACTTC. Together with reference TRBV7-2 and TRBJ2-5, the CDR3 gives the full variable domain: GAGVSQSPSNKVTEKGKDVELRCDPISGHTALYWYRQSLGQGLEFLIYFQGNSAPDKSGLPSDRFSAERTGGSVSTLTIQRTQQEDSAVYLCASSLREQETQYFGPGTRLLVL.

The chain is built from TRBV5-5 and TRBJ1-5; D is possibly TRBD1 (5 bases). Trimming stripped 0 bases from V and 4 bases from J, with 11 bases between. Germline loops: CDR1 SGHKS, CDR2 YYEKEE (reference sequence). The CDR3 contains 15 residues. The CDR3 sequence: CASSLEGGGNQPQHF. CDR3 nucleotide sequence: TGTGCCAGCAGCTTGGAAGGCGGGGGTAATCAGCCCCAGCATTTT.

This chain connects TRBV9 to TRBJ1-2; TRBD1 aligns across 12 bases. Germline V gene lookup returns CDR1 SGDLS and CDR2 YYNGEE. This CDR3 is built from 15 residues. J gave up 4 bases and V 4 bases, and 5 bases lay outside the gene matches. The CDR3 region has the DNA TGTGCCAGCAGCAAAGGGACAGGGGGCAGCTATGGCTACACCTTC. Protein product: CASSKGTGGSYGYTF.

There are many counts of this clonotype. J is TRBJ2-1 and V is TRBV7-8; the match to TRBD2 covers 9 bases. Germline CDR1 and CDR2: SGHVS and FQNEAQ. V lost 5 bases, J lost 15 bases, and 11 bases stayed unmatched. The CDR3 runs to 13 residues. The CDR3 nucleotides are TGTGCCAGCAGCCCCGGGGCCGGGACTAGCCTGTTCTTC. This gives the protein CASSPGAGTSLFF.